This TCR beta chain was profiled in a study of blood T cell repertoires in COVID-19. Across the whole study: Sources were T cells, B-cell-depleted T cells, or PBMCs; the material itself was cDNA or gDNA.

Method: immunoSEQ multiplex PCR; TCRdb's copy keeps in-frame clones and lacks some. The repertoire holds around 120,000 clones, with roughly 80% as singletons. Source material: peripheral blood. The clonotype comes from a man aged 70-80 years with acute or convalescent COVID-19.

The CDR3: CASSDRDMLGYEQYF. The CDR3 region has the DNA TGTGCCAGCAGCGACCGGGACATGTTAGGGTACGAGCAGTACTTC. The rearrangement joins TRBV11-2 to TRBJ2-7; the D gene is possibly TRBD1 (6 bases). Germline CDR1 is SGHAT and CDR2 is FQNNGV. The CDR3 spans 15 residues. Deletions cut 5 bases from V and 4 bases from J, with 18 bases between.